The text below deals with one T cell receptor (beta chain). No antigen is known for it. It has no much larger one-base neighbor in the sample; base qualities were not kept. Sequences LNHDA (CDR1) and SQIVND (CDR2) are obtained from the germline V gene (reference sequence). The CDR3 has 16 amino acids, counting the end cysteine and phenylalanine. Only CDR3 DNA is held: 48 bases, read in frame from base 1. Unmatched junction bases come to 10, with V trimmed by 5 bases and J by 6 bases. Library method: the immunoSEQ multiplex PCR assay. A mixture of 60 forward primers for TCR Vbeta segments and 13 reverse primers for TCR Jbeta segments was used in the multiplex PCR. Amplification of the CDR3 region of rearranged TCR beta genes was performed with a multiplex PCR assay on genomic DNA. The Illumina HiSeq System was used to sequence the amplified TCR beta libraries as 87-base-pair reads. On the study's bioinformatics: Across the 600 to 700 repertoires, a later analysis counted 80 million or so unique TCR beta chains, roughly 11 million of which were shared by at least two donors. Raw reads were error-corrected and collapsed into unique sequences with a nearest-neighbor algorithm that merged closely related sequences to remove PCR and sequencing errors. Alignment of CDR3 sequences to IMGT reference sequences was used to assign V, D and J gene segments. Each retained sequence needed at least a six-nucleotide match to both a V gene segment and a J gene segment. Rearrangements were called productive when the CDR3 lacked stop codons and stayed in frame with V and J; all others were non-productive. CDR3 was defined according to IMGT convention as the region running from the second conserved V-encoded cysteine to the conserved J-encoded phenylalanine. In an earlier analysis of approximately 590 of the donors, sequences lacking an unambiguous match to a single V gene segment were excluded. In an earlier analysis of some 590 of the donors, V segments were called functional above 56.7% productive rearrangements and were called segregating when the between-donor standard deviation exceeded 5%. A statistical classification framework was built to diagnose cytomegalovirus status from the catalog of TCR beta chain sequences. In a later analysis, V and J genes were assigned by comparing TCR nucleotide sequences against IMGT/GENE-DB human TR gene sequences. A later analysis assigned CDR3 sequences and most-parsimonious VDJ recombination scenarios with the TCRdist pipeline. In a later analysis, each TCR beta chain was defined by its CDR3 amino acid sequence together with its V-gene family, and reads lacking a unique V-gene family were excluded. A later analysis removed nearly 600 highly shared, low-generation-probability nucleotide sequences to deal with suspected cross-contamination and a sequencing artifact. A later analysis calculated a clonal expansion index for each public chain from normalized within-repertoire ranks of inferred template counts. Generation probabilities in a later analysis came from a VDJ recombination model fitted to out-of-frame rearrangements, and those results were checked against IGoR. In a later analysis, hypergeometric tests were used to score TCR-TCR, TCR-HLA and TCR-CMV co-occurrence, with a repertoire-size bias correction applied to TCR pairs. A later analysis estimated false discovery rates by permuting HLA or CMV assignments 20 times. In a later analysis, co-occurring TCRs were grouped using DBSCAN, with TCRdist sequence similarity added in when clustering inside HLA-allele-positive subsets. For co-occurrence clustering, repertoires with fewer than 30,000 or more than 120,000 public chains were excluded, along with about five repertoires with anomalous nucleotide sharing. TCRdb mirrors the immuneACCESS table, restricted to in-frame sequences. Some clones are absent from its copies; in checked studies, under half trace to an unresolved V gene, and the reason for the others is unknown. V, J and clone size were drawn from that table, and D and trimming were deduced from the DNA. The sample records about 120,000 clones, 77% of which are singletons. The leading ten clones occupy approximately 3.7% of the sample.

In total, 666 healthy bone marrow donors made up the cohort. All cohort members were sampled while nominally healthy, although unrecorded immune exposures were likely present. Of the 650 to 700 cohort members, approximately 300 had positive CMV serostatus and about 330 had negative CMV serostatus, and CMV serostatus was not recorded for the donor. A peripheral blood sample was collected from each donor, and TCR beta sequencing was performed on peripheral blood mononuclear cells. The Qiagen DNeasy Blood Extraction Kit was used to extract genomic DNA from the blood cell samples. These data originate in a study of cytomegalovirus exposure and HLA in healthy donors (dated by TCRdb to the late 2010s). General notes on the study: In an earlier analysis of around 540 of the donors, roughly 300 Gb of sequence data and approximately 120 million unique TCR beta sequences from about 179 million T cells were reported. Alongside the repertoire data, information on donor age, sex, ethnicity and CMV serostatus was compiled. On average, around 200,000 unique TCR beta nucleotide sequences were sequenced per donor among 350 to 400 genotyped donors of the cohort, with roughly 18% of those sequences being non-productive. An early release covering roughly 600 HLA-typed donors comprised approximately 300 gigabases of sequencing data and around 86 million unique TCR sequences. A separate validation cohort of approximately 130 different subjects was used in addition to the 666-subject first cohort. Genome-wide SNP genotypes for about 65% of the roughly 670 donors were used in a later genetic analysis, which treated that subset as a discovery cohort. Of the 398 genotyped donors, approximately 82% fell in the genetic ancestry cluster associated with self-reported Caucasian donors. Every discovery cohort repertoire had been produced on one sequencing platform. The study was designed to test whether signatures of past pathogen exposure could be identified by cataloging public T cell receptors. HLA typing covered class I and class II loci at four-digit resolution. About five DR-DQ haplotypes were handled as single units for association and clustering because linkage in the cohort was strong. To predict cytomegalovirus infection status, the study combined high-throughput TCR immunosequencing, statistical association of individual TCRs with disease status, and machine learning. The later analysis used no new phenotypic data to find candidate immune exposures, relying instead on TCR beta sequences and their occurrence across donors. An earlier analysis of fewer than 750 of the donors used high-throughput TCR beta sequencing to judge whether each TCR beta V gene segment behaved as functional or pseudogenic. A later analysis re-examined previously published TCR beta repertoires from just over 650 donors and added high-resolution HLA genotyping to investigate patterns of TCR occurrence. The number of typed donors differed by locus: about 629-630 for A, B, C, DRB1 and DQB1; some 540 for DQA1; 600 to 610 for DPA1; and roughly 470 for DPB1. Using immunosequencing, the study profiled T cell repertoires from fewer than 700 subjects and related those repertoires to cytomegalovirus serostatus.

The full study reports these points: Some IMGT-functional V segments, including TRBV6-2 and TRBV6-3, could not be distinguished by the 87-base-pair reads and were therefore excluded. In a later analysis, HLA-associated TCR beta chains were found to be more clonally expanded and to have lower generation probabilities than equally common non-associated chains. CMV serostatus was the only immune exposure information available for the cohort. The authors suggested that the approach could potentially be generalized to other disease states and immunological phenotypes. A cluster of highly shared sequence variants was judged likely to be a technical artifact of the sequencing pipeline. According to a later analysis, parvovirus B19, influenza, CMV and Epstein-Barr virus appeared linked to several top co-occurrence clusters. The classifier was reported to diagnose cytomegalovirus status with high specificity and sensitivity in both the original cohort and the validation cohort. The presence/absence analyses assumed that sequencing depth was roughly uniform across donors, and that assumption may not be true. The earlier analysis of almost 600 of the donors excluded 15 to 20 rarely observed V segments, including chromosome 9 orphons, because counts were too low. In a later analysis, the rate of TCR association differed among HLA loci, with DRB1 alleles having the most associated TCRs and HLA-C alleles having the fewest. In a later analysis, 15,000 to 20,000 TCR beta sequences were associated with specific HLA alleles at a false discovery rate of 0.05. Most CMV-associated TCR beta chains appeared to be HLA-restricted in a later analysis, and the HLA associations seemed to be driven largely by CMV exposure. Because some donors lacked HLA typing at each locus, the association tests relied only on the typed subset. The study gave a list of 150 to 200 TCR beta chains associated with cytomegalovirus. Across donors, most TCR sequences were observed very rarely, whereas some public TCRs were present in many individuals. In vitro tests confirmed that a few of the cytomegalovirus-associated TCR beta chains recognize cytomegalovirus antigens. A further reported finding was that TCR beta sequences accurately predicted the HLA-A and HLA-B alleles for most subjects in the first cohort. An earlier analysis of approximately 590 of the donors showed that most TCR beta V segments appeared in productive rearrangements either about 90% or about 30% of the time, which broadly matched IMGT annotations. Only TCR beta chains were sequenced in this cohort, and the absence of alpha or paired-chain data limited detectable features. When HLA alleles, especially DR and DQ, strongly co-occurred, TCR associations were difficult to assign to individual alleles. In a later genetic analysis, a missense DCLRE1C variant was associated with V-gene and J-gene trimming of TCR beta chains, and the association was replicated in an independent cohort. A later genetic analysis reported fewer N-insertions in productive TCRs among donors in an Asian-associated ancestry cluster than the roughly 700-donor mean. Correlated functional status among segregating V segments might reflect linkage disequilibrium, but an unknown experimental factor could not be ruled out.

The origin of this receptor is a human donor in good health. Here the chain combines TRBV19 and TRBJ2-2; 9 of the junction bases match TRBD1. Specimen: PBMCs. The DNA sequence is as follows: TGTGCCAGTAGTCCCGGACAGGGGAGGGCCCCCGGGGAGCTGTTTTTT. This codes for CASSPGQGRAPGELFF.